This T cell receptor (beta chain) was profiled in a study of CD8 T cells in ankylosing spondylitis (dated by TCRdb to about 2017). Background for the entire study: To find TCR variants linked to disease, the study profiled T cell receptor beta repertoires in ankylosing spondylitis patients and healthy donors. The whole study cohort included under 140 healthy donors and roughly 24 ankylosing spondylitis patients. Peripheral blood samples were taken, and synovial fluid was additionally collected from ankylosing spondylitis patients.

Note on this clonotype: No cognate antigen has been identified for it. Base qualities were left out, and no much larger clone turns up one base away.

Reads for this sample came from an Illumina HiSeq 2500. Quantitative 5'-RACE with molecular barcodes was used to prepare TCR beta libraries. Per the original workflow: To identify disease-linked TCR variants, a new computational method was used, one built on a probabilistic model of VDJ rearrangement. TCRdb reanalyzed the raw reads on its own, using fastp at Q25 for trimming and MiXCR for clone calling, and kept in-frame beta chains. Duplicate CDR3 protein sequences are folded into a single record with the most common DNA and genes. The V and J calls come from TCRdb's annotation, not from the publication. This sample comprises 300,000 to 350,000 distinct CDR3 sequences, roughly 20% of them detected only once. Together, the top ten hold about 3.7% of the sample. From the cysteine through the phenylalanine, the CDR3 covers 16 amino acids. Only the CDR3 region is kept as DNA, spanning 48 bases read in frame from base 1. CDR1 and CDR2 are read off the germline V gene as LGHNA and YSLEER. Germline trimming: 0 bases from V, 4 bases from J; junction bases outside gene matches: 3.

Study-wide findings and limitations: The disease-linked clones had a CD8+ phenotype and were found at relatively low frequencies in peripheral blood. Some motif variants were previously reported in synovial fluid and blood of reactive arthritis patients, suggesting common disease-initiation mechanisms. According to the report, matched synovial fluid samples from ankylosing spondylitis patients were significantly enriched for the disease-linked clones. A TCR beta motif made up of several highly homologous amino acid variants appeared to be characteristic of blood from ankylosing spondylitis patients.

Source material: blood, either unsorted or a sorted T cell fraction (not recorded which). The receptor comes from a female donor with ankylosing spondylitis or in good health (not recorded which). Recombination connected TRBV4-3 to TRBJ2-3; the junction holds 11 bases that match TRBD1. Read as DNA, the sequence is TGCGCCAGCAGCCAAGATAAGGGACAGGGGGCAGATACGCAGTATTTT. Its protein product is CASSQDKGQGADTQYF.